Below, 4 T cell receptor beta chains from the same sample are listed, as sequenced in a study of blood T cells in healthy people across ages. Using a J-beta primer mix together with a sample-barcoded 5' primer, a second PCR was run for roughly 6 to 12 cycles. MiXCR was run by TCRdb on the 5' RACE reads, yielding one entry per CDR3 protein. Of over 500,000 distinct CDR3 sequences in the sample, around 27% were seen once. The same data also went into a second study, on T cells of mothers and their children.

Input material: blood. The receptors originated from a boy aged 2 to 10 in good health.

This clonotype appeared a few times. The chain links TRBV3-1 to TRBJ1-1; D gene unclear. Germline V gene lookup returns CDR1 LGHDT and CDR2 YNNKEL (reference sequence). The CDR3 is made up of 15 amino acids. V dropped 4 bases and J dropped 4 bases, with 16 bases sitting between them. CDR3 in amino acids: CASSLREVRGTEAFF. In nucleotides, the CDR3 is TGTGCCAGCAGCCTAAGAGAGGTTCGGGGCACTGAAGCTTTCTTT.

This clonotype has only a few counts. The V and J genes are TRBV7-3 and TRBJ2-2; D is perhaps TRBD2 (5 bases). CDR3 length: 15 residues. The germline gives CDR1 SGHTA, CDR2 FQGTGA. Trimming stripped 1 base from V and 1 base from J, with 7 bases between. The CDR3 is CASSLIGVNTGELFF. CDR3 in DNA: TGTGCCAGCAGCTTAATCGGGGTGAACACCGGGGAGCTGTTTTTT.

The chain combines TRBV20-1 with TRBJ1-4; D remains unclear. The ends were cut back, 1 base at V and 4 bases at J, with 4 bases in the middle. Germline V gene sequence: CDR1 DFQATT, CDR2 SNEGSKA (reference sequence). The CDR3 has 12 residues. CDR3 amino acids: CSARALNEKLFF. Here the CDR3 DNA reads TGCAGTGCTAGAGCCCTTAATGAAAAACTGTTTTTT.

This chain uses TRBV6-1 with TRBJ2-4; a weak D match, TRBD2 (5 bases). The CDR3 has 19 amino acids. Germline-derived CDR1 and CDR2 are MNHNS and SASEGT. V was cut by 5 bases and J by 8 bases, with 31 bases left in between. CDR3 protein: CASSTPGLQVAPLEDIQYF. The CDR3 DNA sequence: TGTGCCAGCAGTACACCTGGACTCCAGGTTGCCCCTTTGGAGGACATTCAGTACTTC.